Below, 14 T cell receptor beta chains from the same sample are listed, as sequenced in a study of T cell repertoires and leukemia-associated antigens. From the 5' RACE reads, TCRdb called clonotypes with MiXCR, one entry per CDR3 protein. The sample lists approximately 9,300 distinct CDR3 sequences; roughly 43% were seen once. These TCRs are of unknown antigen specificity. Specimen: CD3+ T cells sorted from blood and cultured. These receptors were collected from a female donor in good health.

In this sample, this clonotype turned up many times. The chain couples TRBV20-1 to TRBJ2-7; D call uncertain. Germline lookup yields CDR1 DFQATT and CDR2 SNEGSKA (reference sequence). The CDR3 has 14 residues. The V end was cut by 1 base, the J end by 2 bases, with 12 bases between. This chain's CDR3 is CSARAPTEPYEQYF. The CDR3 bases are TGCAGTGCTAGAGCCCCGACCGAGCCCTACGAGCAGTACTTC.

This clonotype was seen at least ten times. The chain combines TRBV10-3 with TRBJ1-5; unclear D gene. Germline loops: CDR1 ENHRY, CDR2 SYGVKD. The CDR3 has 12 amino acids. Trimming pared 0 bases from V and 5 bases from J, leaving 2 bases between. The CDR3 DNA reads TGTGCCATCAGTGAGTCTGATCAGCCCCAGCATTTT. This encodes CAISESDQPQHF.

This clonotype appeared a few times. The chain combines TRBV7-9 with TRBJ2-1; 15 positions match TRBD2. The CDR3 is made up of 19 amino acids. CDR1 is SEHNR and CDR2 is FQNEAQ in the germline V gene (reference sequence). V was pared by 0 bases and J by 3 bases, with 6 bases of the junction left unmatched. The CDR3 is CASSLAIGTSGRHYNEQFF. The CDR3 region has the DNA TGTGCCAGCAGCTTAGCTATCGGGACTAGCGGGAGGCACTACAATGAGCAGTTCTTC.

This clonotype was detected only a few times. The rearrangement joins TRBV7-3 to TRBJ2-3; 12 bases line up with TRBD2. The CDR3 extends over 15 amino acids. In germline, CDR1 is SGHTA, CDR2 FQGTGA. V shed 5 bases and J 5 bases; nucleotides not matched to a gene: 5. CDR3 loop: CASSPRTSGEDTQYF. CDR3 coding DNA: TGTGCCAGCAGCCCACGGACTAGCGGGGAAGATACGCAGTATTTT.

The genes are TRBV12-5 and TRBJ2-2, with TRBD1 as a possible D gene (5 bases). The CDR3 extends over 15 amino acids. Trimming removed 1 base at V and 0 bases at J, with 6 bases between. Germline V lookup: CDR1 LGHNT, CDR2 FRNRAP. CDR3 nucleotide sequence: TGTGCTAGTGGTTTGGGGGGCCCGAACACCGGGGAGCTGTTTTTT. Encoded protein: CASGLGGPNTGELFF. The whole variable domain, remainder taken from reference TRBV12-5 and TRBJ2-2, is DARVTQTPRHKVTEMGQEVTMRCQPILGHNTVFWYRQTMMQGLELLAYFRNRAPLDDSGMPKDRFSAEMPDATLATLKIQPSEPRDSAVYFCASGLGGPNTGELFFGEGSRLTVL.

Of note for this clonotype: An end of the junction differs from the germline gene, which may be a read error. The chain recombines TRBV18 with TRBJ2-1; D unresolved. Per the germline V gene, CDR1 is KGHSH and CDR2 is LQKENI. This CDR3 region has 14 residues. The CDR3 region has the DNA TGTGCCAACTCACCGAGTTCCCCCTACAATGGGCAGTTCTTC. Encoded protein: CANSPSSPYNGQFF.

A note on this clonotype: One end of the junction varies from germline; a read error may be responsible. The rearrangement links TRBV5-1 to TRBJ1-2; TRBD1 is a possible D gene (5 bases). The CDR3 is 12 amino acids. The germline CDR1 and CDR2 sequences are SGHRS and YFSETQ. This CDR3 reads CAGSRDLGGYTF. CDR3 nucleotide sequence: TGCGCCGGCAGCAGGGACCTAGGAGGCTACACCTTC.

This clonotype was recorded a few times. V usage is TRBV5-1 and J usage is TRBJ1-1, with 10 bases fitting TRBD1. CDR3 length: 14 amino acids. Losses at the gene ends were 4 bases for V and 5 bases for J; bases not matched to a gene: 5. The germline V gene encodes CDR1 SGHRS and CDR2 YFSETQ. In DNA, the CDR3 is TGCGCCAGCAGCAGGGACAGGGGCGGTACTGAAGCTTTCTTT. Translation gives CASSRDRGGTEAFF.

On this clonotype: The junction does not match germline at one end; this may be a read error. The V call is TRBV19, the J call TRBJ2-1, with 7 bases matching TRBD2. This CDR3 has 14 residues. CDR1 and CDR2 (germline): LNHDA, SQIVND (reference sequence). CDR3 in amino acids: CASSSGRVYNEQSF. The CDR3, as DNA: TGTGCCAGTAGTAGTGGGAGGGTTTACAATGAGCAGTCCTTC.

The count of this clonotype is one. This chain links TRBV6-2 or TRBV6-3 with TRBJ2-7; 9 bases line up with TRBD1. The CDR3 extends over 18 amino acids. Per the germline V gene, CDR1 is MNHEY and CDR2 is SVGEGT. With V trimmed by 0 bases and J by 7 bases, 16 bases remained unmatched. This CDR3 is CASSYSRVSDRGLREQYF. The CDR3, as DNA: TGTGCCAGCAGTTACTCGAGAGTATCGGACAGGGGTTTAAGAGAGCAGTACTTC.

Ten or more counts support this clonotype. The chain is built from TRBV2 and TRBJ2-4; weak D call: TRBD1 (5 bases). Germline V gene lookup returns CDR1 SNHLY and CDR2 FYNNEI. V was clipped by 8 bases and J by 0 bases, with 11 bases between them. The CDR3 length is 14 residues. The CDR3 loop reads CASQDRVAKNIQYF. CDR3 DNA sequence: TGTGCCAGCCAAGACAGAGTAGCCAAAAACATTCAGTACTTC.

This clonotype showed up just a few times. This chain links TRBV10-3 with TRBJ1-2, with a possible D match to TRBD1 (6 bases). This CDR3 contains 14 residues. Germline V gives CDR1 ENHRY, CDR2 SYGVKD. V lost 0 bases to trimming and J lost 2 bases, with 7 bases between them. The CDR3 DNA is TGTGCCATCAGTGAGTCGGACAGAAACTATGGCTACACCTTC. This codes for CAISESDRNYGYTF.

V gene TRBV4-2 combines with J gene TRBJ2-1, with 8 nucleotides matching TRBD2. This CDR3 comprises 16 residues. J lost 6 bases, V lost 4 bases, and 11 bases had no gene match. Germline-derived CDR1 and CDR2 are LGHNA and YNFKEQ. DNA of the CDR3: TGTGCCAGCAGCCCAAGGGCGGGGGGCGAGTCCAATGAGCAGTTCTTC. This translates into CASSPRAGGESNEQFF.

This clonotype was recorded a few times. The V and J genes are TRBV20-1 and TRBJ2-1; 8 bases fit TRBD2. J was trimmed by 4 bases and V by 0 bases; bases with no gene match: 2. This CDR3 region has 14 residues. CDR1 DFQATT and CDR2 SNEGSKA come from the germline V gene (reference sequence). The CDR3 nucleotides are TGCAGTGCTAGAGAACTAGCGGCTTACAATGAGCAGTTCTTC. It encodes CSARELAAYNEQFF.